This entry lists 25 T cell receptor beta chains sequenced from one sample in a study of control samples from healthy donors and cancer patients. Method: immunoSEQ multiplex PCR; TCRdb's copy keeps in-frame clones and lacks some. The sample includes some 160,000 clones, more than 85% seen only once; the top ten take roughly 0.7%. Specimen: blood. The receptors originated from a woman aged 25-40 years in good health.

The chain carries TRBV27 and TRBJ2-6; D unresolved. V was pared by 5 bases and J by 0 bases, with 11 bases between. The CDR3 is 16 residues long. CDR1 is MNHEY and CDR2 is SMNVEV in the germline V gene (reference sequence). The CDR3 protein is CASSPSKSSGANVLTF. The DNA of the CDR3 is TGTGCCAGCAGTCCCTCTAAGAGCTCTGGGGCCAACGTCCTGACTTTC.

The CDR3 coding sequence is TGTGCCAGCAGGTGGGACAGCCTGAACACTGAAGCTTTCTTT. It specifies CASRWDSLNTEAFF. The chain combines TRBV5-5 with TRBJ1-1, with 7 bases matching TRBD1. CDR3 length: 14 amino acids. Germline CDR1 SGHKS, CDR2 YYEKEE (reference sequence). Trimming at V came to 5 bases and at J to 0 bases, leaving 4 bases not matched to a gene.

This clone was seen once. The CDR3, as DNA: TGTGCCAGTAGTGATGGACAGGGATCCTACGAGCAGTACTTC. It codes for CASSDGQGSYEQYF. V gene TRBV19 combines with J gene TRBJ2-7; 8 nucleotides align to TRBD1. J was trimmed by 1 base and V by 5 bases; bases with no gene match: 4. Looked up from germline, CDR1 is LNHDA and CDR2 is SQIVND (reference sequence). The CDR3 is made up of 14 amino acids.

The genes are TRBV9 and TRBJ2-5; D call uncertain. The CDR3 consists of 15 residues. Germline CDR1 reads SGDLS; CDR2 reads YYNGEE. Deletions cut 0 bases from V and 2 bases from J, with 11 bases between. CDR3 loop: CASSVGPSGQETQYF. CDR3 DNA: TGTGCCAGCAGCGTAGGCCCCTCGGGTCAAGAGACCCAGTACTTC.

This clone showed up just a few times. V and J are TRBV27 and TRBJ1-1; D remains unclear. The germline V and J ends were trimmed by 4 bases and 1 base, with 7 bases remaining between them. Germline V gene data show CDR1 as MNHEY and CDR2 as SMNVEV (reference sequence). This CDR3 has 13 residues. The CDR3 sequence is CASSWGANTEAFF. In DNA, the CDR3 is TGTGCCAGCAGTTGGGGAGCGAACACTGAAGCTTTCTTT.

The V gene is TRBV28, the J gene TRBJ2-7, with D unresolved. The CDR3 is 13 amino acids. Trimming left V 3 bases short and J 3 bases short, with 9 bases between. From germline, CDR1 is MDHEN and CDR2 SYDVKM. CDR3 nucleotide sequence: TGTGCCAGCAGTTTTGGGCGGAACTACGAGCAGTACTTC. Its protein is CASSFGRNYEQYF.

This chain uses TRBV2 with TRBJ2-6; 13 nucleotides line up with TRBD2. With V trimmed by 7 bases and J by 5 bases, 11 bases remained unmatched. Germline values: CDR1 SNHLY, CDR2 FYNNEI. The CDR3 length is 18 residues. The CDR3 is CASTQRPGLAGWANVLTF. The CDR3 DNA is TGTGCCAGCACACAAAGACCGGGACTAGCGGGATGGGCCAACGTCCTGACTTTC.

A note on this clone: A read error may produce the germline difference seen at one junction end. V usage is TRBV28 and J usage is TRBJ2-5; 7 nucleotides line up with TRBD1. The CDR3 covers 14 residues. Germline loops: CDR1 MDHEN, CDR2 SYDVKM. This CDR3 reads CASRLGAGGETQYF. In nucleotides, the CDR3 is TGTGCCAGCCGTTTGGGAGCAGGGGGAGAGACCCAGTACTTC.

The rearrangement joins TRBV3-1 (or the pseudogene TRBV3-2) to TRBJ1-1; D unclear. The ends were cut back, 1 base at V and 6 bases at J, with 21 bases in the middle. This CDR3 is 17 amino acids long. Germline V gene data show CDR1 as LGHDT and CDR2 as YNNKEL (reference sequence). Written as DNA, the CDR3 is TGTGCCAGCAGCCAAGTTTGGGAGCCAGGACCGGGCTCTGAAGCTTTCTTT. This sequence encodes CASSQVWEPGPGSEAFF.

The chain uses TRBV11-1 and TRBJ2-7; D might be TRBD1 or TRBD2, each matching 5 bases. Germline-derived CDR1 and CDR2 are SGHAT and FQDESV (reference sequence). The CDR3 runs to 15 residues. V dropped 4 bases and J dropped 2 bases, with 15 bases sitting between them. The CDR3 DNA follows: TGTGCCAGCAGCTATACGGGGCAGATGACCTACGAGCAGTACTTC. This sequence encodes CASSYTGQMTYEQYF.

The CDR3 spells CASKGKTSGTNEQFF. The CDR3 bases are TGTGCCAGCAAAGGTAAAACTAGCGGGACCAATGAGCAGTTCTTC. The V call is TRBV6-5, the J call TRBJ2-1, with TRBD2 identical over 10 bases. Germline loops: CDR1 MNHEY, CDR2 SVGAGI. This CDR3 comprises 15 residues. V was pared by 7 bases and J by 6 bases, with 9 bases of the junction left unmatched.

V and J are TRBV27 and TRBJ2-6; D might be TRBD2 (5 bases). Germline V gene data show CDR1 as MNHEY and CDR2 as SMNVEV (reference sequence). This CDR3 spans 17 amino acids. With 1 base removed from V and 2 bases from J, the gap between germline ends came to 12 bases. CDR3 region: CASSLYSGGAGANVLTF. The CDR3, as DNA: TGTGCCAGCAGTTTATACTCAGGAGGCGCTGGGGCCAACGTCCTGACTTTC.

The J gene is TRBJ2-2, the V gene TRBV11-2, with 8 bases fitting TRBD2. This CDR3 spans 16 amino acids. The V segment lost 1 base and the J segment 4 bases; nucleotides outside the gene matches: 5. Germline CDR1 is SGHAT and CDR2 is FQNNGV. CDR3 nucleotide sequence: TGTGCCAGCAGCTTAGGGGTCGGGAGGGCCACCGGGGAGCTGTTTTTT. It is translated as CASSLGVGRATGELFF.

The chain carries TRBV5-6 and TRBJ2-4; the match to TRBD1 covers 10 bases. Germline-derived CDR1 and CDR2 are SGHDT and YYEEEE. Trimming at V came to 2 bases and at J to 7 bases, leaving 6 bases not matched to a gene. The CDR3 loop spans 15 amino acids. The CDR3 DNA reads as TGTGCCAGCAGCTTCGGGACAGGGGCGGGGAACATTCAGTACTTC. Translating it yields CASSFGTGAGNIQYF.

The chain carries TRBV30 and TRBJ1-2; D remains ambiguous. This CDR3 is built from 12 residues. Germline loops: CDR1 GTSNPN, CDR2 SVGIG (reference sequence). The germline V and J ends were trimmed by 3 bases and 10 bases, with 15 bases remaining between them. In DNA, the CDR3 is TGTGCCTGGAGCCGGCAGTCGCTGGACTACACCTTC. This sequence encodes CAWSRQSLDYTF.

This chain links TRBV28 with TRBJ1-6; D not resolved. V lost 5 bases to trimming and J lost 10 bases, with 12 bases between them. Germline CDR1 MDHEN, CDR2 SYDVKM. The CDR3 runs to 13 residues. The CDR3 reads CASSGRTISPLHF. As DNA, the CDR3 is TGTGCCAGCAGTGGCAGGACCATCTCACCCCTCCACTTT.

CDR3: CASSLARGNYEQYF. CDR3 bases: TGTGCCAGCAGCTTGGCAAGGGGGAACTACGAGCAGTACTTC. The chain has TRBV5-8 and TRBJ2-7, with D maybe TRBD1 (6 bases). V gave up 0 bases and J gave up 3 bases, with 10 bases separating them. CDR1 SGHTS and CDR2 YDEGEE come from the germline V gene. This CDR3 has 14 residues.

The chain uses TRBV2 and TRBJ2-3; the D gene is possibly TRBD2 (5 bases). The CDR3 has 11 residues. V was trimmed by 5 bases and J by 11 bases, leaving 11 bases between them. CDR1 is SNHLY and CDR2 is FYNNEI in the germline V gene. DNA of the CDR3: TGTGCCAGCAGTCCTCTGGCGGGGCAGTATTTT. This codes for CASSPLAGQYF.

This chain links TRBV18 with TRBJ2-7; 11 nucleotides agree with TRBD2. The CDR3 is made up of 14 amino acids. The V gene's germline CDR1 is KGHSH and CDR2 LQKENI. The V gene end was trimmed by 1 base and the J gene end by 4 bases; junction bases not matched to a gene: 0. The CDR3 nucleotides are TGTGCCAGCTCACCACGGACTAGCGGGTACGAGCAGTACTTC. It encodes CASSPRTSGYEQYF.

V gene TRBV2 combines with J gene TRBJ2-7; D is ambiguous. Looked up from germline, CDR1 is SNHLY and CDR2 is FYNNEI. The V end lost 7 bases, the J end lost 0 bases, and 7 bases lay between the germline ends. The CDR3 loop spans 12 amino acids. As DNA, the CDR3 is TGTGCCAGCAACGGCTTCTCCTACGAGCAGTACTTC. Translating it yields CASNGFSYEQYF.

The CDR3, as DNA: TGCGCCAGCAGCCAAGCCTTGACGGGAAATAGCAATCAGCCCCAGCATTTT. Translating it yields CASSQALTGNSNQPQHF. V and J are TRBV4-1 and TRBJ1-5; no definite D call. Germline CDR1 and CDR2: MGHRA and YSYEKL. There are 17 residues in the CDR3. V was pared by 1 base and J by 0 bases, with 13 bases between.

The chain couples TRBV3-1 (or the pseudogene TRBV3-2) to TRBJ2-7, with 7 bases fitting TRBD2. The ends lost 0 bases at V and 3 bases at J; junction bases unmatched: 8. This CDR3 has 16 amino acids. From germline, CDR1 is LGHDT and CDR2 YNNKEL (reference sequence). The CDR3, as DNA: TGTGCCAGCAGCCAAGATAGCGGGTCAGGGAGCTACGAGCAGTACTTC. Translating it yields CASSQDSGSGSYEQYF.

The rearrangement links TRBV27 to TRBJ2-7; TRBD1 matches at 12 bases. Trimming took 2 bases from V and 0 from J; bases not matched to a gene: 2. CDR3 length: 16 amino acids. CDR1 and CDR2 from the germline V gene are MNHEY and SMNVEV (reference sequence). CDR3 bases: TGTGCCAGCAGTTTAGGGACAGGGGGCCTCTCCTACGAGCAGTACTTC. This translates into CASSLGTGGLSYEQYF.

This sequence joins TRBV28 and TRBJ1-2; D may be TRBD1 (6 bases). V shed 4 bases and J shed 8 bases, with 17 bases lying between them. CDR1 is MDHEN, CDR2 SYDVKM, per germline. The CDR3 consists of 14 residues. The CDR3 loop reads CASSSGGGWGGYTF. CDR3 nucleotides: TGTGCCAGCAGTTCGGGGGGGGGCTGGGGCGGCTACACCTTC.

The chain has TRBV28 and TRBJ2-5; D uncertain. Germline CDR1 MDHEN, CDR2 SYDVKM. This CDR3 contains 12 residues. The V end lost 7 bases, the J end lost 1 base, and 7 bases lay between the germline ends. CDR3 loop: CASNLGQETQYF. CDR3 sequence (DNA): TGTGCCAGCAATCTCGGCCAAGAGACCCAGTACTTC.